This TCR beta chain was recorded in a study of blood T cell repertoires in COVID-19. Germline loops: CDR1 MNHEY, CDR2 SVGEGT. V was shortened by 4 bases and J by 6 bases, with 14 bases between the two germline ends. The CDR3 has 14 residues. Data came from immunoSEQ multiplex PCR; TCRdb stores just in-frame clones and leaves some out. The table shows about 130,000 clones, with roughly nine tenths occurring only once. The TCR comes from a man aged 60-69 years with COVID-19, enrolled during active disease. V usage is TRBV6-2 or TRBV6-3 and J usage is TRBJ2-3, with D perhaps matching TRBD1 (5 bases). The material sequenced was peripheral blood. The CDR3 region is CASSSRSPGDTQYF. In DNA form, the CDR3 reads TGTGCCAGCAGTTCCCGATCGCCAGGGGATACGCAGTATTTT.